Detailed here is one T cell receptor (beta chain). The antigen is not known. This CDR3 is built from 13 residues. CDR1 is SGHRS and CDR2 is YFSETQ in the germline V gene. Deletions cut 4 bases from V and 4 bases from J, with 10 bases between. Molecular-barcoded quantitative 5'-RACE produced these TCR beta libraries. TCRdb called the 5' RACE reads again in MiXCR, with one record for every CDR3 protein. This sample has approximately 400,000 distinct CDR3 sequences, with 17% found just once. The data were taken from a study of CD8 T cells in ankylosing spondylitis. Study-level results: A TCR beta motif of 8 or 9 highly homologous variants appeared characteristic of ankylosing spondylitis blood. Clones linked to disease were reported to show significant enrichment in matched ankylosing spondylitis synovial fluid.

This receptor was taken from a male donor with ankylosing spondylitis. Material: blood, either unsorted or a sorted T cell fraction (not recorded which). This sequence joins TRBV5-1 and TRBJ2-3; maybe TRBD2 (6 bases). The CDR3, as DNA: TGCGCCAGCAGCGTGCTAGCGTCAGATACGCAGTATTTT. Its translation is CASSVLASDTQYF.